Below, one T cell receptor (beta chain) is given with its context. As handled by the study authors: Reference gene primer amplification yielded estimated nucleated cell counts. Sequencing used immunoSEQ multiplex PCR; TCRdb keeps in-frame clones, though not all of them. For V, J and clone size, that table is used; D and trimming come from the DNA. The data contain about 76,000 clones, around 90% of them singletons. V was clipped by 4 bases and J by 8 bases; unmatched bases: 6. The CDR3 contains 15 residues. Germline V lookup: CDR1 ENHRY, CDR2 SYGVKD. These data belong to a study of blood T cell repertoires in COVID-19. Study context: Material from acute and convalescent COVID-19 was sourced from the United States, Italy and Spain. T cells, B-cell-depleted T cells, or PBMCs supplied cDNA or gDNA.

V is TRBV10-3 and J is TRBJ2-1; 12 bases are shared with TRBD2. Specimen: peripheral blood. The sequence was obtained from a human donor in a cohort sampled during active COVID-19. As DNA, the CDR3 is TGTGCCATCAGTGCGACTAGCGGGGGTATCCATGAGCAGTTCTTC. This sequence encodes CAISATSGGIHEQFF.